This T cell receptor beta chain was recovered during a study of blood T cell repertoires in COVID-19 (dated by TCRdb to the early 2020s). A note on the overall study: Samples covering the acute and convalescent phases of COVID-19 were provided by collaborators in the United States, Italy and Spain. The material from the prospective study consisted of cDNA or gDNA derived from T cells, B-cell-depleted T cells, or PBMCs. Deeply sampled blood TCRbeta repertoires from subjects exposed to, actively infected with, or recovered from COVID-19 were included in the dataset. The repertoires were made available in a free public database intended to serve as a resource for research on the immune response to SARS-CoV-2. The samples were drawn from the first 160 participants of the ongoing ImmuneRACE study and from 1,254 subjects provided by 6 global collaborators. The sample metadata nearly always contained a de-identified subject ID, COVID-19 status, age in years and sex. Where HLA class I and class II types were available, the types were taken from metadata supplied by the sample provider, not from assay-based typing. General study outcomes and caveats: The amount of clinical and demographic metadata varied by source and participant and was provided uncurated.

Taken from cysteine to phenylalanine, the CDR3 has 13 residues. CDR3 DNA only is kept here, 39 bases in frame from base 1. In the germline V gene (reference sequence), CDR1 corresponds to GTSNPN and CDR2 to SVGIG. The germline ends are 11 bases apart after V is trimmed by 4 bases and J by 4 bases. As concerns this clone: No antigen is known for it. Per-nucleotide qualities are absent, and no much larger clonotype sits a single base away.

Enrolling through a virtual design, the prospective study's participants ranged in age from roughly 18 to 95 years and lived across some 22 United States geographic areas. To assign participants to cohorts, the prospective study relied on clinical history that participants themselves reported in a screening survey and a study questionnaire. In the prospective study, mobile phlebotomists collected whole blood, serum and a nasopharyngeal or oropharyngeal swab from each participant. Prospective study participants could optionally give additional blood draws and questionnaires over an approximately 2-month period. Prospective study blood samples were shipped either frozen or at room temperature before DNA extraction. The immunoSEQ Assay, a bias-controlled multiplex PCR, was used to amplify TCRbeta CDR3 regions from genomic DNA. The paper's processing steps were these. The number of nucleated cells in each sample was estimated from the amplification of reference gene primers within the assay. To quantify the absolute abundance of each unique TCRbeta CDR3 rearrangement, sequence reads were collapsed and filtered. Productive Simpson clonality was computed per sample as the square root of Simpson's diversity index over productive rearrangements. TCRdb mirrors the immuneACCESS table, restricted to in-frame sequences. Some clones are absent from its copies; in checked studies, under half trace to an unresolved V gene, and the reason for the others is unknown. V and J calls plus clone size are reproduced from that table; the DNA served to infer D and trimming. This sample lists about 190,000 clones; roughly 82% were detected once. The top ten clonotypes cover 5.2% of the sample.

What was sequenced was PBMCs or T cells enriched from blood (not recorded which). The chain is made from TRBV30 and TRBJ1-5; TRBD1 is perhaps the D gene, given 5 matching bases. This TCR came from a woman aged 55-75 years with acute COVID-19. The nucleotide sequence reads TGTGCCTGGACAAAGGGGTGGAATCAGCCCCAGCATTTT. Its protein product is CAWTKGWNQPQHF. With the portions outside the CDR3 filled from the reference TRBV30 and TRBJ1-5 genes, the complete variable region becomes SQTIHQWPATLVQPVGSPLSLECTVEGTSNPNLYWYRQAAGRGLQLLFYSVGIGQISSEVPQNLSASRPQDRQFILSSKKLLLSDSGFYLCAWTKGWNQPQHFGDGTRLSIL.